A selection of T cell receptor beta chains follows, all from one sample in a study of cytomegalovirus exposure and HLA in healthy donors. Method: immunoSEQ multiplex PCR; TCRdb's copy keeps in-frame clones and lacks some. The data contain 100,000 or so clones, 75% to 90% of them singletons. Sequences were obtained from PBMCs. These receptors came from a man aged 25-45 years in good health and CMV-seronegative. The CDR3 runs from the conserved cysteine through the conserved F or W. D genes are given only for firm matches. A clone size is listed for some rows: how often the clone was seen (once, few, many), or a class if it is expanded.

size,V,J,D,DNA,CDR3
-,TRBV2,TRBJ2-1,-,TGTGCCAGCAGCTTCCCTCTAGCGCCCGCCAATGAGCAGTTCTTC,CASSFPLAPANEQFF
-,TRBV30,TRBJ1-1,-,TGTGCCTGGAGCTCAGGGGTTGTAGGCACTGAAGCTTTCTTT,CAWSSGVVGTEAFF
-,TRBV7-9,TRBJ2-7,-,TGTGCCAGCAGCTTAACGCAGGGGTCCTACGAGCAGTACTTC,CASSLTQGSYEQYF
-,TRBV19,TRBJ2-7,-,TGTGCCAGTAGCAACACTGGGGGGTCCGAGCAGTACTTC,CASSNTGGSEQYF
-,TRBV7-2,TRBJ2-4,TRBD2,TGTGCCAGCAGCCCCCCGGGCACTAGCGACATTCAGTACTTC,CASSPPGTSDIQYF
-,TRBV28,TRBJ1-1,-,TGTGCCACCTACAGGGTCTTGAACACTGAAGCTTTCTTT,CATYRVLNTEAFF
-,TRBV7-7,TRBJ2-7,TRBD1,TGTGCCAGCAGCTGGGACAGGTCGGGCGAGCAGTACTTC,CASSWDRSGEQYF
-,TRBV6-1,TRBJ2-5,TRBD2,TGTGCCAGCAGTACTAGCGGGGGGGAGGAGACCCAGTACTTC,CASSTSGGEETQYF
-,TRBV4-3,TRBJ2-5,-,TGCGCCAGCAGTCGACGGGAGCGGGAGACCCAGTACTTC,CASSRRERETQYF
-,TRBV2,TRBJ1-6,-,TGTGCCAGCAGTTCCTCCGGTACGAATAATTCACCCCTCCACTTT,CASSSSGTNNSPLHF
-,TRBV11-2,TRBJ2-7,-,TGTGCCAGCAGCTTAGCACAGCTGTCCTACGAGCAGTACTTC,CASSLAQLSYEQYF
-,TRBV10-3,TRBJ1-1,-,TGTGCCTCGGCAAGGGCAGGGGAAAATGAAGCTTTCTTT,CASARAGENEAFF
-,TRBV7-9,TRBJ2-1,TRBD1,TGTGCCAGCAGCCAGGGACAGGGGGAATACAATGAGCAGTTCTTC,CASSQGQGEYNEQFF
few,TRBV7-7,TRBJ2-3,TRBD2,TGTGCCAGCAGTCCAACTAGCGGGAAGACAGATACGCAGTATTTT,CASSPTSGKTDTQYF
-,TRBV10-3,TRBJ2-7,TRBD2,TGTGCCATCAGGGTTGCAGGGACTAGCGGGGGGGCCTCCTCCTACGAGCAGTACTTC,CAIRVAGTSGGASSYEQYF
-,TRBV20-1,TRBJ1-4,-,TGCAGTGCTAGAGGGTCTAGGGAGGTTTTT,CSARGSREVF
-,TRBV5-6,TRBJ1-1,-,TGTGCCAGCAGCTCCCAAGGGGCGAGGTTTTCTGAAGCTTTCTTT,CASSSQGARFSEAFF
once,TRBV9,TRBJ2-3,TRBD2,TGTGCCAGCAGCGTAGGACCCGGCGGGGGGGCCGCAGATACGCAGTATTTT,CASSVGPGGGAADTQYF
-,TRBV28,TRBJ1-4,-,TGTGCCAGCAGTTCGGTCCGGAGGGAAAAACTGTTTTTT,CASSSVRREKLFF
-,TRBV10-3,TRBJ1-5,-,TGTGCCATCAGTGAGTCCGCCAGGGTCGAGCCCCAGCATTTT,CAISESARVEPQHF
-,TRBV28,TRBJ1-5,TRBD1,TGTGCCAGCAGGGATAAGGGACAGGAGATCTATAGCAATCAGCCCCAGCATTTT,CASRDKGQEIYSNQPQHF
-,TRBV2,TRBJ2-2,-,TGTGCCAGCAGTGAAAGGGGGACCAGAGGCACCGGGGAGCTGTTTTTT,CASSERGTRGTGELFF
-,TRBV5-1,TRBJ1-5,-,TGCGCCAGCAGCTTGAAGGGGGACCTTCAGCCCCAGCATTTT,CASSLKGDLQPQHF
-,TRBV5-4,TRBJ2-7,-,TGTGCCAGCAGCTTGGCGGGCGGGGCGCTCTCCTACGAGCAGTACTTC,CASSLAGGALSYEQYF
-,TRBV10-3,TRBJ2-7,-,TGTGCCATCAGTGAGGGAGGGGAGGCCTACGAGCAGTACTTC,CAISEGGEAYEQYF
-,TRBV25-1,TRBJ2-6,TRBD1,TGTGCCAGCAGTGGACGGACAGGGTCAACCTCTGGGGCCAACGTCCTGACTTTC,CASSGRTGSTSGANVLTF
-,TRBV6-1,TRBJ1-1,-,TGTGCCAGCATCCTTGGGAGCGGCACTGAAGCTTTCTTT,CASILGSGTEAFF
-,TRBV7-6,TRBJ1-3,-,TGTGCCAGCAGCTTACGCTTCCGCGACTCTGGAAACACCATATATTTT,CASSLRFRDSGNTIYF
-,TRBV5-6,TRBJ2-1,-,TGTGCCAGCAGCTTGTTCGGGGGAAAGAGCTCCTACAATGAGCAGTTCTTC,CASSLFGGKSSYNEQFF
few,TRBV29-1,TRBJ1-4,TRBD1,TGCAGCGTTGTGTTCAACAGGGGCGGTGAAAAACTGTTTTTT,CSVVFNRGGEKLFF
-,TRBV7-9,TRBJ1-4,-,-,CASSLAVGTGTFF
-,TRBV6-5,TRBJ1-1,TRBD1,TGTGCCAGCAGTTACCGGACAGGAGACACTGAAGCTTTCTTT,CASSYRTGDTEAFF
-,TRBV30,TRBJ2-1,TRBD2,TGTGCCTGGAGTGTTCGGGTAGCGGGGGGGAGGGATGAGCAGTTCTTC,CAWSVRVAGGRDEQFF
-,TRBV18,TRBJ2-1,TRBD2,TGTGCCAGCTCACCACTCCGCGGGAGCTCCTACAATGAGCAGTTCTTC,CASSPLRGSSYNEQFF
-,TRBV10-3,TRBJ2-2,-,TGTGCCATCAGGATTTCTACCGCGAACACCGGGGAGCTGTTTTTT,CAIRISTANTGELFF
-,TRBV6-1,TRBJ2-3,-,TGTGCCAGCAGTGAGTTGTCGGCGGGGAGAATCACAGATACGCAGTATTTT,CASSELSAGRITDTQYF
-,TRBV4-2,TRBJ1-2,TRBD1,TGTGCCAGCAGCCAAGCAAAGGGACAGGGTTATGGCTACACCTTC,CASSQAKGQGYGYTF
-,TRBV10-1,TRBJ2-3,-,TGCGCCAGCAGCGGACAGTTCACGCAGTATTTT,CASSGQFTQYF
-,TRBV19,TRBJ2-1,TRBD2,TGTGCCAGTAGTATAGTGCTAGCGGGGGGCAGTCGAACGAATGAGCAGTTCTTC,CASSIVLAGGSRTNEQFF
-,TRBV2,TRBJ2-7,TRBD2,TGTGCCAGCAGTGAAGACGTGGGACTAGCGGTCCTGCACGAGCAGTACTTC,CASSEDVGLAVLHEQYF
-,TRBV10-1,TRBJ2-3,TRBD2,TGCGCCAGCAGTGCCTCCAGCGGGAGAAAGAACACAGATACGCAGTATTTT,CASSASSGRKNTDTQYF
-,TRBV7-2,TRBJ2-1,TRBD2,TGTGCCAGCAGCTCTCGGGGGGGAGGGCAGTTCTTC,CASSSRGGGQFF
-,TRBV5-4,TRBJ1-5,-,TGTGCCAGCAGCTTAAAGGACTCCTCGGAGCCCCAGCATTTT,CASSLKDSSEPQHF
few,TRBV5-1,TRBJ2-3,-,TGCGCCAGCAGCTCGGACTCCTTGAGCACAGATACGCAGTATTTT,CASSSDSLSTDTQYF
once,TRBV7-2,TRBJ2-5,-,TGTGCCAGCAGCTTAGCCGGGTCGGGAGAGACCCAGTACTTC,CASSLAGSGETQYF
-,TRBV15,TRBJ2-2,-,TGTGCCACCAGAGAAGATATGAGGGTCACCGGGGAGCTGTTTTTT,CATREDMRVTGELFF
-,TRBV19,TRBJ1-1,-,TGTGCCAGTAGTTCCTATGACAGGAACACTGAAGCTTTCTTT,CASSSYDRNTEAFF
-,TRBV19,TRBJ2-5,-,TGTGCCAGTAGTGTACAGGGAGTGGAGACCCAGTACTTC,CASSVQGVETQYF
-,TRBV11-2,TRBJ1-2,TRBD1,TGTGCCAGCAGCCCACCCTCGGACAGGAACTATGGCTACACCTTC,CASSPPSDRNYGYTF
-,TRBV6-1,TRBJ1-4,TRBD1,TGTGCCAGCAGTGAGGGACAGGGGACCTATGAAAAACTGTTTTTT,CASSEGQGTYEKLFF
-,TRBV6-5,TRBJ1-2,-,TGTGCCAGCAGCCGGGACACCCGAGGCTACACCTTC,CASSRDTRGYTF
-,TRBV9,TRBJ2-7,-,TGTGCCAGCAGCCCTTACAGGAGCTCCTACGAGCAGTACTTC,CASSPYRSSYEQYF
once,TRBV5-1,TRBJ1-5,-,TGCGCCAGCAGCTTATATAGCAATCAGCCCCAGCATTTT,CASSLYSNQPQHF